The entry below gives a single T cell receptor (beta chain) sequence along with its context. The sample comes from a study of immune cell composition in non-small cell lung cancer. Germline V CDR1 and CDR2: MDHEN, SYDVKM. V lost 3 bases to trimming and J lost 8 bases; unmatched junction nucleotides: 13. This CDR3 has 16 amino acids. The method was immunoSEQ multiplex PCR; TCRdb's version includes in-frame clones alone and lacks a portion of them. The profile shows roughly 2,600 clones, over 70% of them singletons. The sequencing input was lung tumor tissue. The source of this sequence is a human donor with non-small cell lung cancer. The rearrangement joins TRBV28 to TRBJ1-2; TRBD1 matches at 9 bases. Here the CDR3 DNA reads TGTGCCAGCAGTTTGCCCTTTCTAGGACAGGGGAACGGCTACACCTTC. Its protein product is CASSLPFLGQGNGYTF.